These T cell receptor beta chains were read from a single sample in a study of tumor-infiltrating lymphocytes in primary liver carcinoma. TCRdb re-called the multiplex PCR reads with MiXCR, one entry per CDR3 protein. The data contain about 320,000 distinct CDR3 sequences, 65% of them seen just once; the ten biggest clones take up approximately 9.4%. Specimen: peripheral blood. The receptors derive from a man aged 40-55 years with primary liver carcinoma and hepatitis B virus infection. Each CDR3 is given with its conserved first and last residue. The order of the fields is V gene, clone size, D gene, J gene, CDR3 protein, CDR3 DNA. The D gene is left open where the match is weak. Size is omitted from some rows. Given values are once, few, many or a class for expanded clones.

TRBV6-5	-	TRBD2	TRBJ2-3	CARSILTSGRRDTQYF	TGTGCCAGGAGTATCTTGACTAGCGGGAGAAGAGATACGCAGTATTTT
TRBV28	-	-	TRBJ2-2	CASSLWSPGPTGELYF	TGTGCCAGCAGTTTATGGTCTCCGGGACCTACCGGGGAGCTGTATTTT
TRBV25-1	-	TRBD1	TRBJ2-1	CASSISGTGENEQFF	TGTGCCAGCAGTATTTCCGGGACAGGGGAGAATGAGCAGTTCTTC
TRBV10-3	-	TRBD1	TRBJ1-5	CAIRGTVSTDTQHF	TGTGCCATCAGGGGGACAGTCAGCACAGATACGCAGCATTTT
TRBV6-1	-	-	TRBJ2-1	CVSLGHNEQFF	TGTGTCAGTTTGGGGCACAATGAGCAGTTCTTC
TRBV11-2	many	-	TRBJ2-7	CASTAGAGGSYEQYF	TGTGCCAGCACCGCGGGGGCAGGAGGATCCTACGAGCAGTACTTC
TRBV11-2	-	TRBD2	TRBJ2-5	CASDTVLAVQETQYF	TGTGCCAGCGACACGGTACTAGCGGTCCAAGAGACCCAGTACTTC
TRBV4-2	-	TRBD2	TRBJ2-3	CASSQEETSGRNTQYF	TGTGCCAGCAGCCAGGAGGAGACTAGCGGGAGGAATACGCAGTATTTT
TRBV29-1	-	TRBD1	TRBJ2-1	CSVERIGGILDEQLF	TGCAGCGTCGAACGGATAGGGGGCATTTTGGATGAGCAGTTGTTC
TRBV29-1	-	TRBD2	TRBJ2-1	CSVGMRGTVVNEQFF	TGCAGCGTTGGGATGCGGGGGACGGTCGTCAATGAGCAGTTCTTC
TRBV11-2	-	-	TRBJ1-1	CVSGLASVNTEAFF	TGTGTCAGCGGGTTGGCAAGCGTGAACACTGAAGCTTTCTTT
TRBV29-1	few	TRBD1	TRBJ1-1	CSVGGGGTEAFF	TGCAGCGTAGGGGGCGGGGGCACTGAAGCTTTCTTT
TRBV7-9	-	TRBD2	TRBJ2-3	CASSGVGLAGGPNTDTQYF	TGTGCCAGCAGCGGAGTAGGATTAGCGGGAGGGCCGAACACAGATACGCAGTATTTT
TRBV14	-	-	TRBJ2-3	CASSQGPVDTQYF	TGTGCCAGCAGCCAAGGTCCGGTGGATACGCAGTATTTT
TRBV7-8	-	TRBD1	TRBJ1-2	CASSFDQGATFDGYTF	TGTGCCAGCAGCTTTGACCAGGGGGCGACCTTTGATGGCTACACCTTC
TRBV7-8	few	-	TRBJ1-5	CASTRRGVNQPQHF	TGTGCCAGCACCAGACGGGGGGTCAATCAGCCCCAGCATTTT
TRBV13	many	-	TRBJ2-1	CASSLARREQFF	TGTGCCAGCAGCTTGGCCCGCAGGGAGCAGTTCTTC
TRBV30	-	-	TRBJ2-3	CAWGRLATRSTDTQYF	TGTGCCTGGGGTAGGCTAGCGACCCGATCCACAGATACGCAGTATTTT
TRBV4-1	-	TRBD1	TRBJ1-1	CAVGGRNTEAFF	TGCGCCGTAGGGGGCAGAAACACTGAAGCTTTCTTT
TRBV21-1	few	-	TRBJ2-7	CASGTPGMYEQYF	TGTGCCAGTGGGACTCCGGGGATGTACGAGCAGTACTTC
TRBV12-3/TRBV12-4	-	-	TRBJ1-2	CANTLGGYTYGYAF	TGTGCCAACACCCTTGGGGGATATACCTATGGCTACGCCTTC
TRBV28	-	TRBD2	TRBJ2-7	CASSFSSGRALSYEQYF	TGTGCCAGCAGTTTTTCTAGCGGGAGGGCCCTATCCTACGAGCAGTACTTC
TRBV2	-	-	TRBJ1-5	CASSVDPRQPQHF	TGTGCCAGCAGTGTGGACCCCCGACAGCCCCAGCATTTT
TRBV11-1	-	TRBD1	TRBJ2-1	CTSGRRTGGKEQFF	TGTACCAGCGGACGTCGGACAGGGGGGAAAGAGCAGTTCTTC
TRBV5-1	-	-	TRBJ2-7	CASNPQSGTYEQYF	TGCGCCAGCAACCCACAGTCAGGGACCTACGAGCAGTACTTC
TRBV5-4	-	-	TRBJ2-7	CASSLPGASSYEQYF	TGTGCCAGCAGTCTACCGGGAGCCTCCTCCTACGAGCAGTACTTC
TRBV5-4	-	TRBD2	TRBJ2-3	CASSTRLAGVSDTQYF	TGTGCCAGCAGCACCCGACTAGCGGGAGTTTCAGATACGCAGTATTTT
TRBV12-3/TRBV12-4	many	TRBD1	TRBJ1-5	CASRFGTGGHQPQHF	TGTGCCAGCAGATTCGGGACAGGGGGCCATCAGCCCCAGCATTTT
TRBV4-1	many	-	TRBJ2-5	CASSDPPGETQYF	TGCGCCAGCAGCGACCCCCCTGGAGAGACCCAGTACTTC
TRBV12-3/TRBV12-4	-	-	TRBJ1-5	CASHTAGDSNQPQHF	TGTGCCAGCCACACGGCGGGGGATAGCAATCAGCCCCAGCATTTT
TRBV5-1	-	-	TRBJ1-3	CASSLVPGSGNTIYF	TGCGCCAGCAGCTTGGTACCGGGCTCTGGAAACACCATATATTTT
TRBV5-1	once	-	TRBJ1-1	CASSLPEGDAKAFF	TGCGCCAGCAGCTTGCCGGAAGGGGACGCTAAAGCTTTCTTT
TRBV11-2	-	-	TRBJ2-2	CVSSLGVWDKSTGELFF	TGTGTCAGCAGCTTAGGGGTTTGGGACAAGAGCACCGGGGAGCTGTTTTTT
TRBV5-4	-	-	TRBJ2-3	CASSFRTGGTDTQYF	TGTGCCAGCAGCTTTCGGACAGGAGGGACAGATACGCAGTATTTT
TRBV28	-	-	TRBJ2-7	CASRSSGTFYEQYF	TGTGCCAGCAGATCCTCCGGGACCTTCTACGAGCAGTACTTC
TRBV10-3	-	-	TRBJ1-1	CAIKGRWENTEAFF	TGTGCCATCAAGGGACGGTGGGAGAACACTGAAGCTTTCTTT
TRBV11-2	many	-	TRBJ1-2	CASSLSQNYGYTF	TGTGCCAGCAGCTTAAGCCAAAACTATGGCTACACCTTC
TRBV6-2/TRBV6-3	many	-	TRBJ1-6	CASSYGDNNSPLHF	TGTGCCAGCAGTTACGGCGATAATAATTCACCCCTCCACTTT
TRBV5-1	-	-	TRBJ2-3	CASRTSGAADTQYF	TGCGCCAGCCGGACCTCAGGGGCCGCAGATACGCAGTATTTT
TRBV24-1	-	TRBD2	TRBJ2-3	CATSGVGGPGDTQYF	TGTGCCACCAGTGGTGTGGGAGGGCCAGGAGATACGCAGTATTTT
TRBV7-9	-	-	TRBJ2-1	CASNLLLIFNEQFF	TGTGCCAGCAACTTACTTCTGATTTTTAACGAGCAGTTCTTC
TRBV10-2	few	TRBD2	TRBJ2-2	CASRREGNTGELFF	TGCGCCAGCAGGAGGGAGGGAAACACCGGGGAGCTGTTTTTT
TRBV5-1	-	TRBD1	TRBJ2-5	CASSDGGTGAETQYF	TGCGCCAGCAGCGATGGAGGTACAGGGGCAGAGACCCAGTACTTC
TRBV10-3	once	-	TRBJ2-1	CAISDPQGEQIF	TGTGCCATCAGTGACCCACAGGGTGAGCAGATCTTC
TRBV10-3	-	TRBD2	TRBJ2-2	CAISQTSGRNTGELFF	TGTGCCATCAGTCAGACTAGCGGGAGGAACACCGGGGAGCTGTTTTTT
TRBV11-2	few	TRBD1	TRBJ1-5	CASSNPGTDDQPQHF	TGTGCCAGCAGCAATCCCGGGACAGACGATCAGCCCCAGCATTTT
TRBV11-2	-	TRBD2	TRBJ2-7	CANSLSTGEGYEQYF	TGTGCCAACAGTTTGAGTACCGGGGAGGGCTACGAGCAGTACTTC
TRBV11-3	many	-	TRBJ2-5	CASSLLATETQYF	TGTGCCAGCAGTCTACTGGCTACGGAGACCCAGTACTTC
TRBV11-2	-	-	TRBJ2-1	CASSNTAGYNEQSF	TGTGCCAGCAGCAATACTGCGGGGTATAATGAGCAGTCCTTC
TRBV29-1	-	-	TRBJ2-5	CSVDFKRETQYF	TGCAGCGTTGATTTCAAGCGAGAGACCCAGTACTTT
TRBV6-2/TRBV6-3	-	-	TRBJ2-5	CASSFAEGKSETQYF	TGTGCCAGTAGTTTCGCCGAGGGAAAGTCGGAGACCCAGTACTTC
TRBV5-1	-	-	TRBJ2-2	CASSSGGRDTGELFF	TGCGCCAGCAGCTCCGGGGGGCGCGACACCGGGGAGCTGTTTTTT
TRBV5-4	-	-	TRBJ2-5	CATQNGAVLASLRETQYF	TGTGCCACCCAAAACGGGGCCGTCCTAGCGTCTTTGCGGGAGACCCAGTACTTC
TRBV6-6	many	-	TRBJ1-2	CASSPRGGYTF	TGTGCCAGCAGTCCCCGCGGGGGCTACACCTTC
TRBV28	-	-	TRBJ2-7	CASSLPLGEQYF	TGTGCCAGCAGTTTACCCTTGGGTGAGCAGTACTTC
TRBV11-2	-	TRBD1	TRBJ1-1	CTSSPNRGRLNTEGFF	TGTACCAGCAGCCCTAACAGGGGACGACTGAACACTGAAGGTTTCTTT